This T cell receptor (beta chain) was sequenced in a study of beta chain features in type 1 diabetes. Study outcomes and limitations: In all four CD4+ subsets, TCRB CDR3 length was significantly, moderately reduced in type 1 diabetes.

This clone occurred many times. Antigen: not known. Investigators reverse transcribed all isolated RNA, so they sequenced expressed TCRB transcripts. The table came from immunoSEQ multiplex PCR; TCRdb's copy has only in-frame clones and leaves some out. The table lists 140,000 or so clones, about 13% of them singletons. Germline CDR1 and CDR2: SNHLY and FYNNEI. After removal of 8 bases from V and 5 bases from J, the junction contained 8 bases not matched to a gene. The length of the CDR3 is 14 residues. The clonotype originates from a man aged 18 to 29 with type 1 diabetes. The rearrangement links TRBV2 to TRBJ1-4; TRBD1 agrees at 7 bases. Sequencing was done on a sample of central memory CD4+ T cells from blood. Here the CDR3 reads CASGGQADNEKLFF. CDR3 sequence (DNA): TGTGCCAGCGGCGGACAGGCAGACAATGAAAAACTGTTTTTT. Based on the CDR3 plus reference TRBV2 and TRBJ1-4, the full variable domain is EPEVTQTPSHQVTQMGQEVILRCVPISNHLYFYWYRQILGQKVEFLVSFYNNEISEKSEIFDDQFSVERPDGSNFTLKIRSTKLEDSAMYFCASGGQADNEKLFFGSGTQLSVL.